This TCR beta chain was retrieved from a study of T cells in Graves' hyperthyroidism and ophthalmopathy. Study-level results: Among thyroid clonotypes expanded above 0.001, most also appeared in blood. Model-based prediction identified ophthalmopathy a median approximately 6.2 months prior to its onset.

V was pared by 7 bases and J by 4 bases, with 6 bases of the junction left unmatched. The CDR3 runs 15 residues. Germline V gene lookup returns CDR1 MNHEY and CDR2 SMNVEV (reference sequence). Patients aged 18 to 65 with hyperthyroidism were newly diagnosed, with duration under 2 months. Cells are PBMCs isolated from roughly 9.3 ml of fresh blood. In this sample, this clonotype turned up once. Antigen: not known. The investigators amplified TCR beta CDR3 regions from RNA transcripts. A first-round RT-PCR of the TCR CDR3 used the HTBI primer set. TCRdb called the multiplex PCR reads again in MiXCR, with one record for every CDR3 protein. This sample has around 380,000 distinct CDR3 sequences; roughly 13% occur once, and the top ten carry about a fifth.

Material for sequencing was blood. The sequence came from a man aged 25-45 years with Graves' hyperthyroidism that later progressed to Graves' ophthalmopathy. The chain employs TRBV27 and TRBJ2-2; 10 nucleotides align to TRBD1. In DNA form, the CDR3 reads TGTGCCAGCACCCGACAGGGGGCAGGCACCGGGGAGCTGTTTTTT. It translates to CASTRQGAGTGELFF.